The entry below gives a single TCR beta chain sequence along with its context. Its specificity is not known. This entry comes from a study of Tregs in tolerant kidney transplant recipients. CD4+CD25+CD127- Tregs, CD4+CD25- non-Tregs, CD4 and CD8 cells were sorted. Whole-study findings and limits: No direct test of biological reproducibility was done here. Tregs expanded with activated donor B cells seemed most donor-specific. The small number of patients limits these findings pending further validation.

Clones were read by immunoSEQ multiplex PCR, and TCRdb kept only the in-frame ones, dropping some. The top ten clones hold approximately 4.8% of a sample with approximately 90,000 clones, roughly nine tenths of them seen once. Germline CDR1 reads SEHNR; CDR2 reads FQNEAQ (reference sequence). Trimming pared 5 bases from V and 0 bases from J, leaving 13 bases between. The CDR3 is 16 residues long. This clonotype was sampled from a human donor in good health. Sequencing was performed on CD8+ T cells from blood. The chain uses TRBV7-9 and TRBJ1-4; no reliable D call. The CDR3 is CASSPLGGPTNEKLFF. In DNA, the CDR3 is TGTGCCAGCAGCCCACTGGGAGGGCCAACTAATGAAAAACTGTTTTTT.